The 27 T cell receptor beta chains reported below all come from one sample, sequenced in a study of OX40 agonist ivuxolimab in advanced cancers. TCRdb keeps only in-frame clones here, not all; method: immunoSEQ multiplex PCR. The sample lists about 69,000 clones, about nine tenths occurring once. This material consisted of CD4+ or CD8+ T cells sorted from blood, taken in a trial of the OX40 agonist ivuxolimab. The source of these receptors is an adult with an advanced solid tumor such as melanoma, head and neck, liver or kidney cancer.

The chain carries TRBV7-9 and TRBJ2-3; 8 nucleotides line up with TRBD2. CDR1 SEHNR and CDR2 FQNEAQ come from the germline V gene (reference sequence). V lost 5 bases to trimming and J lost 3 bases; unmatched junction nucleotides: 16. The CDR3 length is 18 residues. In DNA form, the CDR3 reads TGTGCCAGCAGCCCTCAGGACCCCGGGCTAGCGGGTACAGATACGCAGTATTTT. It encodes CASSPQDPGLAGTDTQYF.

The chain joins TRBV5-5 to TRBJ1-2; TRBD1 is a possible D gene (6 bases). V was shortened by 0 bases and J by 5 bases, with 17 bases between the two germline ends. The germline CDR1 and CDR2 sequences are SGHKS and YYEKEE (reference sequence). The CDR3 totals 16 residues. CDR3 nucleotide sequence: TGTGCCAGCAGCTTGGAAATAGGGGACATCCCGTATGGCTACACCTTC. Protein product: CASSLEIGDIPYGYTF.

The count of this clone is one. CDR3 coding DNA: TGCAGCGTTGAAGATCGACAGGCCTCCTACAATGAGCAGTTCTTC. It codes for CSVEDRQASYNEQFF. The genes are TRBV29-1 and TRBJ2-1, with a possible D match to TRBD1 (6 bases). Trimming stripped 0 bases from V and 0 bases from J, with 9 bases between. CDR3 length: 15 amino acids. Germline lookup yields CDR1 SQVTM and CDR2 ANQGSEA.

The chain employs TRBV7-9 and TRBJ1-2; maybe TRBD1 (6 bases). The V gene lost 0 bases and the J gene lost 2 bases, with 16 bases spanning the gap. The CDR3 is 17 amino acids. Germline-derived CDR1 and CDR2 are SEHNR and FQNEAQ (reference sequence). CDR3 bases: TGTGCCAGCAGCTTAGCCTTCGTGGGGGGGGCAAACTATGGCTACACCTTC. Translation gives CASSLAFVGGANYGYTF.

This clone was picked up one time. The chain combines TRBV7-2 with TRBJ2-5; D perhaps matches TRBD1 (6 bases). The CDR3 runs 14 residues. V lost 5 bases and J lost 4, with 14 bases in between. In germline, CDR1 is SGHTA, CDR2 FQGNSA. CDR3 DNA: TGTGCCAGCAGCCCCCTTACAGGGTTAGAGACCCAGTACTTC. Its translation: CASSPLTGLETQYF.

V and J are TRBV5-8 and TRBJ2-7, with 11 nucleotides matching TRBD1. J lost 5 bases, V lost 3 bases, and 4 bases had no gene match. The CDR3 consists of 14 residues. CDR1 and CDR2 from the germline V gene are SGHTS and YDEGEE. The chain's CDR3 is CASSWGQGDHEQYF. CDR3 nucleotide sequence: TGTGCCAGCAGCTGGGGACAGGGGGACCACGAGCAGTACTTC.

The chain recombines TRBV27 with TRBJ2-1, with D unresolved. The germline CDR1 and CDR2 sequences are MNHEY and SMNVEV (reference sequence). This CDR3 is built from 14 residues. Between the trimmed V and J ends, which lost 0 bases and 4 bases, there was a span of 7 bases. CDR3 sequence reads: CASSLSDTYNEQFF. DNA for the CDR3: TGTGCCAGCAGTTTATCAGACACTTACAATGAGCAGTTCTTC.

V usage is TRBV6-5 and J usage is TRBJ2-2; 11 bases are a match to TRBD2. Trimming at V came to 6 bases and at J to 4 bases, leaving 4 bases not matched to a gene. The CDR3 totals 15 residues. From germline, CDR1 is MNHEY and CDR2 SVGAGI. DNA of the CDR3: TGTGCCAGCAGATCGACTAGCGGGACCACCGGGGAGCTGTTTTTT. The encoded protein is CASRSTSGTTGELFF.

This clone was counted once. The final CDR3 position lacks the conserved phenylalanine or tryptophan, pointing to a likely read error. It is unclear where the CDR3 begins or ends on the DNA, so no DNA is shown, and the CDR3 is as TCRdb lists it. The CDR3 reads CAISELDGTDAVFS. The chain links TRBV10-3 to TRBJ1-1; the table names TRBD1, a call not compared with the DNA. From its first to its last residue, the CDR3 has 14 amino acids. Germline values: CDR1 ENHRY, CDR2 SYGVKD.

The chain combines TRBV28 with TRBJ1-5, with D tentatively TRBD1 (5 bases). Germline V lookup: CDR1 MDHEN, CDR2 SYDVKM. The CDR3 spans 15 residues. Trimming took 6 bases from V and 0 from J, leaving 12 bases between them. CDR3 in DNA: TGTGCCAGCAGCTCGACAGAGTATAGCAATCAGCCCCAGCATTTT. Protein: CASSSTEYSNQPQHF.

J is TRBJ1-1 and V is TRBV30; no firm D call. Trimming removed 3 bases at V and 4 bases at J, with 15 bases between. This CDR3 has 14 residues. Germline V gene sequence: CDR1 GTSNPN, CDR2 SVGIG (reference sequence). The chain's CDR3 is CAWSVVLGSTEAFF. CDR3 DNA sequence: TGTGCCTGGAGCGTCGTCTTAGGGAGCACTGAAGCTTTCTTT.

V is TRBV25-1 and J is TRBJ2-1, with D tentatively TRBD1 (5 bases). Per germline, CDR1 MGHDK and CDR2 SYGVNS. CDR3 length: 14 residues. The V and J ends lost 5 bases and 1 base respectively, with 9 bases between them. The CDR3 DNA reads as TGTGCCAGCAGTACCCAGGGTTCCTACAATGAGCAGTTCTTC. This gives the protein CASSTQGSYNEQFF.

The rearrangement links TRBV19 to TRBJ2-7; tentative D call: TRBD2 (5 bases). This CDR3 is built from 14 residues. V gave up 3 bases and J gave up 5 bases, with 14 bases separating them. Germline V lookup: CDR1 LNHDA, CDR2 SQIVND (reference sequence). The CDR3 protein is CASSIPGSLNEQYF. CDR3 bases: TGTGCCAGTAGTATTCCGGGATCACTTAACGAGCAGTACTTC.

This clone was observed a handful of times. This rearrangement joins TRBV7-9 to TRBJ2-7; D unresolved. V was clipped by 5 bases and J by 6 bases, with 11 bases between them. This CDR3 region has 12 residues. CDR1 and CDR2 from the germline V gene are SEHNR and FQNEAQ (reference sequence). CDR3 coding DNA: TGTGCCAGCAGCCTTGACGGACGCGAGCAGTACTTC. Its translation: CASSLDGREQYF.

The chain employs TRBV13 and TRBJ2-3, with 10 bases fitting TRBD1. V trimming: 5 bases; J trimming: 4 bases; junction bases outside the gene matches: 9. Germline V CDR1 and CDR2: PRHDT, FYEKMQ (reference sequence). The CDR3 covers 16 residues. This CDR3 is CASSPGTGEVADTQYF. DNA of the CDR3: TGTGCCAGCAGCCCCGGGACAGGGGAGGTCGCAGATACGCAGTATTTT.

This clone has a single count. V and J are TRBV2 and TRBJ1-5; D gene uncertain. CDR3 length: 13 amino acids. Trimming shortened V by 8 bases and J by 2 bases, and 10 bases separated the two germline ends. Germline V CDR1 and CDR2: SNHLY, FYNNEI. CDR3 nucleotides: TGTGCCAGCCTCGGGGAGGGCAATCAGCCCCAGCATTTT. Its protein product is CASLGEGNQPQHF.

This chain uses TRBV28 with TRBJ1-5, with TRBD1 identical over 7 bases. The CDR3 extends over 15 amino acids. CDR1 is MDHEN and CDR2 is SYDVKM in the germline V gene. Trimming took 5 bases from V and 4 from J; bases not matched to a gene: 8. The CDR3 nucleotides are TGTGCCAGCAGTCCCTATGACAGGGTGAATCAGCCCCAGCATTTT. Amino acids: CASSPYDRVNQPQHF.

The rearrangement uses TRBV5-6 and TRBJ2-7; D might be TRBD1 (6 bases). Germline V gene data show CDR1 as SGHDT and CDR2 as YYEEEE. The CDR3 length is 14 residues. The V end lost 4 bases, the J end lost 0 bases, and 11 bases lay between the germline ends. Here the CDR3 reads CASSAGTHSYEQYF. The DNA for the CDR3 is TGTGCCAGCAGCGCCGGGACACACTCCTACGAGCAGTACTTC.

This chain links TRBV19 with TRBJ1-2; D remains unclear. Per the germline V gene, CDR1 is LNHDA and CDR2 is SQIVND (reference sequence). Between the trimmed V and J ends, which lost 6 bases and 2 bases, there was a span of 7 bases. The CDR3 runs to 12 residues. This CDR3 is CASSLDNYGYTF. The CDR3 DNA reads as TGTGCCAGTAGCCTTGACAACTATGGCTACACCTTC.

The rearrangement uses TRBV29-1 and TRBJ1-1; D remains unclear. Germline CDR1 and CDR2: SQVTM and ANQGSEA. The CDR3 is made up of 11 amino acids. V was cut by 5 bases and J by 1 base, with 5 bases left in between. This chain's CDR3 is CSVLGNTEAFF. CDR3 nucleotide sequence: TGCAGCGTTTTGGGGAACACTGAAGCTTTCTTT.

The chain combines TRBV19 with TRBJ2-7, with 7 nucleotides matching TRBD1. This CDR3 region has 15 residues. Germline V gene lookup returns CDR1 LNHDA and CDR2 SQIVND (reference sequence). The junction had 3 bases not matched to a gene; V was cut back by 1 base and J by 0 bases. The CDR3, as DNA: TGTGCCAGTAGTATAGGACAGGGCGTCTCCTACGAGCAGTACTTC. Amino acids: CASSIGQGVSYEQYF.

V is TRBV29-1 and J is TRBJ2-7; D not resolved. This CDR3 has 13 amino acids. Germline V CDR1 and CDR2: SQVTM, ANQGSEA. With 5 bases removed from V and 6 bases from J, the gap between germline ends came to 17 bases. CDR3 DNA: TGCAGCGTTTTTTCGGTAGTATCGGGCGAGCAGTACTTC. Protein product: CSVFSVVSGEQYF.

The chain has TRBV7-8 and TRBJ1-1; 7 bases match TRBD1. The CDR3 loop spans 15 amino acids. Germline V gene data show CDR1 as SGHVS and CDR2 as FQNEAQ. V gave up 5 bases and J gave up 1 base; unmatched junction bases: 7. As DNA, the CDR3 is TGTGCCAGCAGCAAGGAACAGGGGCAGAACACTGAAGCTTTCTTT. Protein product: CASSKEQGQNTEAFF.

V is TRBV5-6 and J is TRBJ2-7; D not certain. Trimming took off 0 bases at V and 2 bases at J, with 12 bases between the two ends. From germline, CDR1 is SGHDT and CDR2 YYEEEE. This CDR3 is built from 15 residues. This CDR3 is CASSLEEGRAYEQYF. CDR3 coding DNA: TGTGCCAGCAGCTTGGAAGAAGGCCGGGCCTACGAGCAGTACTTC.

This chain joins TRBV30 and TRBJ2-1, with TRBD1 identical over 7 bases. Trimming cost V 4 bases and J 7 bases; bases outside gene matches: 10. CDR3 size: 14 residues. Germline assignment: CDR1 GTSNPN and CDR2 SVGIG (reference sequence). In nucleotides, the CDR3 is TGTGCCTGGACCCGACAGGGTTTATTTAATGAGCAGTTCTTC. Translating it yields CAWTRQGLFNEQFF.

The V gene is TRBV19, the J gene TRBJ2-7; D is undetermined. The germline gives CDR1 LNHDA, CDR2 SQIVND (reference sequence). Trimming stripped 1 base from V and 1 base from J, with 5 bases between. The CDR3 sequence is 13 residues long. The CDR3 nucleotides read TGTGCCAGTAGTATAGCCCGATCCTACGAGCAGTACTTC. Its translation is CASSIARSYEQYF.

The genes are TRBV7-6 and TRBJ1-1; D gene unclear. The germline V gene has CDR1 SGHVS and CDR2 FNYEAQ. The CDR3 runs 15 residues. Trimming left V 0 bases short and J 5 bases short, with 13 bases between. DNA for the CDR3: TGTGCCAGCAGCTTAGCGCGGGATCTAGGGACTGAAGCTTTCTTT. Amino acids: CASSLARDLGTEAFF.